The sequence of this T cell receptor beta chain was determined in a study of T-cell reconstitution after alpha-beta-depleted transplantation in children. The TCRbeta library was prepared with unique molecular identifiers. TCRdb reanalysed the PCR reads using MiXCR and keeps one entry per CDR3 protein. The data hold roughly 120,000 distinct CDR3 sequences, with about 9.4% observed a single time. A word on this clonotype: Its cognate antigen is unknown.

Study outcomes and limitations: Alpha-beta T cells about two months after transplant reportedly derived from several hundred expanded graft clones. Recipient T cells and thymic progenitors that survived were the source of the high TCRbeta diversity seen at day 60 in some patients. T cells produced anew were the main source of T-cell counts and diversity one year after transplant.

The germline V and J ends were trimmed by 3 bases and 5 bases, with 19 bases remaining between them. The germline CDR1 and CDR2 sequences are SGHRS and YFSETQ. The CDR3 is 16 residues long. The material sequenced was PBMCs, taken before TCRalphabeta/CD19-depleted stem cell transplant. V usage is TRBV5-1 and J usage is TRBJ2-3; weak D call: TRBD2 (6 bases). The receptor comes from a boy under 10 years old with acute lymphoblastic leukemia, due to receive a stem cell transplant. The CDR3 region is CASSSAGLSRRDTQYF. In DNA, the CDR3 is TGCGCCAGCAGCTCGGCGGGACTTTCGCGAAGAGATACGCAGTATTTT.